This T cell receptor (beta chain) is from a study of PD-1 blockade in classical Hodgkin lymphoma. Using immunoSEQ multiplex PCR, the repertoire was profiled, and TCRdb retains in-frame clones only, with some absent. The sample contains about 40,000 clones, 85% to 90% of which appear only once. Every patient experienced relapse after autologous stem cell transplantation, and brentuximab vedotin exposure varied. The CDR3 consists of 15 residues. Per germline, CDR1 SGDLS and CDR2 YYNGEE. The V gene end was trimmed by 3 bases and the J gene end by 0 bases; junction bases not matched to a gene: 2. This TCR came from a human donor with classical Hodgkin lymphoma. The source material was peripheral blood mononuclear cells (PBMCs), sampled at baseline. V usage is TRBV9 and J usage is TRBJ1-1, with 10 bases matching TRBD1. The CDR3 loop is CASSAGTGVNTEAFF. CDR3 bases: TGTGCCAGCAGCGCGGGGACAGGGGTGAACACTGAAGCTTTCTTT.